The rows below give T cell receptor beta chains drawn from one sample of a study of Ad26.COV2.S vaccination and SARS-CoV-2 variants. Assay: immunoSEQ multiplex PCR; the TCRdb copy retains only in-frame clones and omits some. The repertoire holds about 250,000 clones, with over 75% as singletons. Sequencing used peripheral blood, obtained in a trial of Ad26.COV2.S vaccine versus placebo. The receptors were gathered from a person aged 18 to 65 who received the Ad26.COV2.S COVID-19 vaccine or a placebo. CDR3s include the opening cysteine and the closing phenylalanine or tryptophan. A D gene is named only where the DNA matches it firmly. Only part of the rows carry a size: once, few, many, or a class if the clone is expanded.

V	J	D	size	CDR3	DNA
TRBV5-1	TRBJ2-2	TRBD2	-	CASSWVSGSSQLNTGELFF	TGCGCCAGCAGCTGGGTTAGCGGGAGCTCCCAACTGAACACCGGGGAGCTGTTTTTT
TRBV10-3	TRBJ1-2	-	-	CAISEMNPDRYYGYTF	TGTGCCATCAGTGAAATGAATCCTGACAGGTACTATGGCTACACCTTC
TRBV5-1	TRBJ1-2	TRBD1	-	CASSLDGTANYGYTF	TGCGCCAGCAGCTTGGACGGGACAGCCAACTATGGCTACACCTTC
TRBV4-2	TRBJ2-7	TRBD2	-	CASSQGGGVYEQYF	TGTGCCAGCAGCCAGGGTGGGGGGGTCTACGAGCAGTACTTC
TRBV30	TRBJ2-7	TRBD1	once	CAWTPGQGAYEQYF	TGTGCCTGGACTCCGGGACAGGGAGCCTACGAGCAGTACTTC
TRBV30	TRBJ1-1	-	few	CAWSEEDEAFF	TGTGCCTGGAGTGAGGAAGATGAAGCTTTCTTT
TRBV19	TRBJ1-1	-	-	CASSMIARGYGEAFF	TGTGCCAGTAGTATGATCGCCAGGGGATACGGTGAAGCTTTCTTT
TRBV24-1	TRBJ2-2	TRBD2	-	CATMSGTSGRGAGELFF	TGTGCCACCATGTCCGGGACTAGCGGGAGAGGAGCCGGGGAGCTGTTTTTT
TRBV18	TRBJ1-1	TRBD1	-	CASSPMTGGFEGTEAFF	TGTGCCAGCTCACCGATGACAGGGGGCTTTGAGGGCACTGAAGCTTTCTTT
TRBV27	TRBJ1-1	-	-	CASSSLRNTEAFF	TGTGCCAGCAGTTCCCTTAGGAACACTGAAGCTTTCTTT
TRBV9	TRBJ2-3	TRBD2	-	CASTTGLASTDTQYF	TGTGCCAGCACCACCGGACTAGCGTCCACAGATACGCAGTATTTT
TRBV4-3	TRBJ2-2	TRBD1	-	CASSQWDRGSLGELFF	TGCGCCAGCAGCCAATGGGACAGGGGGTCACTCGGGGAGCTGTTTTTT
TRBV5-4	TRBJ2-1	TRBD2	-	CASSLASGSIYNEQFF	TGTGCCAGCAGCTTGGCTAGCGGCTCAATCTACAATGAGCAGTTCTTC
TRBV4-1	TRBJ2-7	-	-	CASSQEDKWTEQYF	TGCGCCAGCAGCCAGGAGGACAAATGGACGGAGCAGTACTTC
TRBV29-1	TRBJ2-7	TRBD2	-	CSANGEAGPSYEQYF	TGCAGCGCCAATGGGGAAGCGGGACCCTCCTACGAGCAGTACTTC
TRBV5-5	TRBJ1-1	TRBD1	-	CASSLGQGITEAFF	TGTGCCAGCAGCTTAGGACAGGGAATCACTGAAGCTTTCTTT
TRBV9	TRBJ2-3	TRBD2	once	CASRGAASGRGSTDTQYF	TGTGCCAGCAGGGGCGCGGCTAGCGGGAGGGGTAGCACAGATACGCAGTATTTT
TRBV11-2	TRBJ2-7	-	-	CASSSPLGVGYEQYF	TGTGCCAGCAGCTCACCCTTAGGTGTCGGCTACGAGCAGTACTTC
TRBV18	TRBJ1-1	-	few	CASSPRMNTEAFF	TGTGCCAGCTCACCACGCATGAACACTGAAGCTTTCTTT
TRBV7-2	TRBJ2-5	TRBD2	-	CASSLAGSGRIQETQYF	TGTGCCAGCAGCTTAGCGGGCAGCGGGAGGATACAAGAGACCCAGTACTTC
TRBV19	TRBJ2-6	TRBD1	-	CASSPRGQLSSGANVLTF	TGTGCCAGTAGTCCCAGGGGACAGCTAAGCTCTGGGGCCAACGTCCTGACTTTC
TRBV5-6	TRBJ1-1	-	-	CASSFTEGGAFF	TGTGCCAGCAGCTTCACCGAGGGGGGAGCTTTCTTT
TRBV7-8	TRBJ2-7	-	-	CASSQGGGGPSREQYF	TGTGCCAGCAGCCAGGGGGGCGGGGGGCCTTCGCGAGAGCAGTACTTC
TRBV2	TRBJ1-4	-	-	CASSPRGVNEKLFF	TGTGCCAGCAGTCCTCGGGGGGTGAATGAAAAACTGTTTTTT
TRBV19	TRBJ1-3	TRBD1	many	CASSKDRASGNTIYF	TGTGCCAGTAGTAAAGACAGGGCCTCTGGAAACACCATATATTTT
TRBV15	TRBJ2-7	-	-	CATSRDNYEQYF	TGTGCCACCAGCAGAGATAATTACGAGCAGTACTTC
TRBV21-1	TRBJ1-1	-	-	CASSNSKGRLNTEAFF	TGTGCCAGCAGCAATTCCAAGGGGCGTTTGAACACTGAAGCTTTCTTT
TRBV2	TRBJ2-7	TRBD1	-	CASSSQSGTGGNEQYF	TGTGCCAGCAGTTCTCAATCCGGGACAGGGGGCAACGAGCAGTACTTC
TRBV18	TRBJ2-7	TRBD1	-	CASSPQTDRGGEQYF	TGTGCCAGCTCACCTCAAACAGACAGGGGAGGCGAGCAGTACTTC
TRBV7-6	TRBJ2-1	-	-	CASSGDGFEQFF	TGTGCCAGCAGCGGCGACGGTTTCGAGCAGTTCTTC
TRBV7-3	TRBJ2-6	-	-	CASSLSGGSGANVLTF	TGTGCCAGCAGCTTAAGTGGGGGCTCTGGGGCCAACGTCCTGACTTTC
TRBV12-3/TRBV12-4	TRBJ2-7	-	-	CASSRIPDGEQYF	TGTGCCAGCAGTAGAATACCGGATGGCGAGCAGTACTTC
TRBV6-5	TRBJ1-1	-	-	CASSSPTEAFF	TGTGCCAGCAGCTCGCCCACTGAAGCTTTCTTT
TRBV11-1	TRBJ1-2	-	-	CASTDLRATNYGYTF	TGTGCCAGCACCGACCTTCGGGCGACTAACTATGGCTACACCTTC
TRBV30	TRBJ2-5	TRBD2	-	CAWSAQTSGGTQYF	TGTGCCTGGAGTGCCCAGACTAGCGGAGGGACCCAGTACTTC
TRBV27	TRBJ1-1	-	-	CASTPRGRQNTEAFF	TGTGCCAGCACCCCGAGGGGCCGACAGAACACTGAAGCTTTCTTT
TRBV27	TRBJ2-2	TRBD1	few	CASHRGGSGELFF	TGTGCCAGCCACAGGGGTGGTAGCGGGGAGCTGTTTTTT
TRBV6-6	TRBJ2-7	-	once	CASSSRDTARREQYF	TGTGCCAGCAGTTCCCGGGACACGGCACGGCGCGAGCAGTACTTC